The 22 T cell receptor beta chains in this list originate from one sample, sequenced in a study of cytomegalovirus exposure and HLA in healthy donors. Clones were read by immunoSEQ multiplex PCR, and TCRdb kept only the in-frame ones, dropping some. The repertoire has some 330,000 clones, more than 80% of them found once; the top ten carry around 0.84%. The specimen sequenced was PBMCs. The receptor source for this set is a woman aged 18-30 years in good health and CMV-seronegative.

This clone has just one count. J is TRBJ2-1 and V is TRBV4-3; D perhaps matches TRBD2 (6 bases). V gave up 1 base and J gave up 2 bases, with 15 bases separating them. Germline lookup yields CDR1 LGHNA and CDR2 YSLEER. The CDR3 runs 17 residues. This CDR3 reads CASSQAPLAETYNEQFF. In DNA, the CDR3 is TGCGCCAGCAGCCAAGCCCCATTAGCGGAAACCTACAATGAGCAGTTCTTC.

V is TRBV4-2 and J is TRBJ2-7, with a weak D call TRBD1 (6 bases). The CDR3 totals 17 residues. Germline V gives CDR1 LGHNA, CDR2 YNFKEQ. Trimming shortened V by 0 bases and J by 5 bases, and 20 bases separated the two germline ends. The CDR3 region has the DNA TGTGCCAGCAGCCAAGAGCAGAACAGGGCGTTCAACCACGAGCAGTACTTC. It translates to CASSQEQNRAFNHEQYF.

CDR3 amino acids: CASSLASGGYDTQYF. CDR3 coding DNA: TGTGCCAGCAGCTTGGCCTCAGGGGGTTACGATACGCAGTATTTT. The J gene is TRBJ2-3, the V gene TRBV5-4; 7 bases agree with TRBD1. The CDR3 loop spans 15 amino acids. V was clipped by 0 bases and J by 6 bases; unmatched bases: 7. In germline, CDR1 is SGHNT, CDR2 YYREEE (reference sequence).

The J gene is TRBJ2-5, the V gene TRBV11-2, with 8 nucleotides matching TRBD2. The CDR3 totals 13 residues. V was clipped by 1 base and J by 5 bases; unmatched bases: 0. CDR1 SGHAT and CDR2 FQNNGV come from the germline V gene. The CDR3 DNA follows: TGTGCCAGCAGCTTAGTAGCGGGGGAGACCCAGTACTTC. Amino acid sequence: CASSLVAGETQYF.

This rearrangement joins TRBV19 to TRBJ2-7; 7 positions agree with TRBD2. The CDR3 has 16 amino acids. Per germline, CDR1 LNHDA and CDR2 SQIVND (reference sequence). The trim removed 5 bases at V and 6 bases at J, leaving 16 bases unmatched. For the CDR3, the DNA is TGTGCCAGTAGTGCACGGGGAGCGGGACCGCCTCTCGAGCAGTACTTC. Translated: CASSARGAGPPLEQYF.

The genes are TRBV2 and TRBJ1-5; a possible D gene is TRBD1 (6 bases). Germline CDR1 and CDR2: SNHLY and FYNNEI. The CDR3 contains 15 residues. Trimming took 10 bases from V and 5 from J, leaving 21 bases between them. The CDR3 bases are TGTGCCAAAGGGACCGGGACAACGTCCGATCAGCCCCAGCATTTT. It codes for CAKGTGTTSDQPQHF. Looking up the rest from reference TRBV2 and TRBJ1-5 gives the full variable domain: EPEVTQTPSHQVTQMGQEVILRCVPISNHLYFYWYRQILGQKVEFLVSFYNNEISEKSEIFDDQFSVERPDGSNFTLKIRSTKLEDSAMYFCAKGTGTTSDQPQHFGDGTRLSIL.

J is TRBJ2-7 and V is TRBV5-4, with 7 bases aligning to TRBD1. CDR1 is SGHNT, CDR2 YYREEE, per germline (reference sequence). This CDR3 is built from 12 residues. V lost 2 bases to trimming and J lost 9 bases; unmatched junction nucleotides: 5. CDR3 sequence: CASSFPGGVQYF. The DNA for the CDR3 is TGTGCCAGCAGCTTCCCAGGGGGTGTGCAGTACTTC.

The chain uses TRBV6-6 and TRBJ1-5, with 8 bases lining up with TRBD1. J was trimmed by 2 bases and V by 6 bases; bases with no gene match: 6. CDR1 is MNHNY and CDR2 is SVGAGI in the germline V gene (reference sequence). This CDR3 is built from 15 residues. CDR3 bases: TGTGCCAGCAGATCGACAGGGGTAGGCAATCAGCCCCAGCATTTT. Protein product: CASRSTGVGNQPQHF.

The chain links TRBV7-3 to TRBJ1-1; D not certain. The CDR3 is made up of 15 amino acids. The germline CDR1 and CDR2 sequences are SGHTA and FQGTGA. Trimming pared 8 bases from V and 0 bases from J, leaving 16 bases between. The CDR3 DNA reads as TGTGCCAGCTCAGAGCGCGGTTACATGAACACTGAAGCTTTCTTT. It specifies CASSERGYMNTEAFF.

The V call is TRBV9, the J call TRBJ2-3; D is possibly TRBD2 (7 bases). Trimming left V 0 bases short and J 6 bases short, with 11 bases between. CDR1 and CDR2 from the germline V gene are SGDLS and YYNGEE. The CDR3 is made up of 14 amino acids. The CDR3 protein is CASSVGGGGDTQYF. For the CDR3, the DNA is TGTGCCAGCAGCGTAGGGGGGGGCGGGGATACGCAGTATTTT. Based on the CDR3 plus reference TRBV9 and TRBJ2-3, the full variable domain is DSGVTQTPKHLITATGQRVTLRCSPRSGDLSVYWYQQSLDQGLQFLIQYYNGEERAKGNILERFSAQQFPDLHSELNLSSLELGDSALYFCASSVGGGGDTQYFGPGTRLTVL.

This clone was seen more than once but under ten times. The chain recombines TRBV5-4 with TRBJ1-2; D is possibly TRBD1 (5 bases). This CDR3 has 13 residues. Trimming took off 4 bases at V and 8 bases at J, with 15 bases between the two ends. Germline-derived CDR1 and CDR2 are SGHNT and YYREEE (reference sequence). The CDR3 is CASSPREIGGYTF. The CDR3 DNA is TGTGCCAGCAGCCCCAGGGAAATAGGGGGCTACACCTTC.

Comments on this clone: The same CDR3 also results from other DNA sequences found in this sample. The V call is TRBV7-6, the J call TRBJ2-1; tentatively, D is TRBD1 (5 bases). The CDR3 spans 15 residues. Trimming took off 1 base at V and 4 bases at J, with 11 bases between the two ends. CDR1 is SGHVS, CDR2 FNYEAQ, per germline. In nucleotides, the CDR3 is TGTGCCAGCAGCTTAGGGCAGGGTCCTTACAATGAGCAGTTCTTC. Translating gives CASSLGQGPYNEQFF. The full variable domain, with the rest looked up from reference TRBV7-6 and TRBJ2-1, is GAGVSQSPRYKVTKRGQDVALRCDPISGHVSLYWYRQALGQGPEFLTYFNYEAQQDKSGLPNDRFSAERPEGSISTLTIQRTEQRDSAMYRCASSLGQGPYNEQFFGPGTRLTVL.

The chain has TRBV19 and TRBJ1-4; tentative D call: TRBD1 (5 bases). Trimming cost V 8 bases and J 5 bases, with 12 bases left between them. Per germline, CDR1 LNHDA and CDR2 SQIVND (reference sequence). The CDR3 spans 13 residues. CDR3 residues: CASSEQENEKLFF. The CDR3 DNA reads TGTGCCAGTTCGGAACAGGAGAATGAAAAACTGTTTTTT.

Note on this clone: In the same sample, other DNA sequences code for this CDR3. The J gene is TRBJ2-5, the V gene TRBV5-4, with unresolved D. Trimming removed 3 bases from V and 2 bases from J, with 2 bases in between. Germline V gene lookup returns CDR1 SGHNT and CDR2 YYREEE (reference sequence). The CDR3 loop spans 11 amino acids. CDR3 amino acids: CASSSQETQYF. CDR3 sequence (DNA): TGTGCCAGCAGCTCGCAAGAGACCCAGTACTTC.

V and J are TRBV5-5 and TRBJ2-5; the D gene is possibly TRBD2 (5 bases). Trimming pared 2 bases from V and 1 base from J, leaving 12 bases between. CDR1 SGHKS and CDR2 YYEKEE come from the germline V gene (reference sequence). This CDR3 contains 15 residues. This CDR3 reads CASSLLAGVQETQYF. The CDR3 DNA sequence: TGTGCCAGCAGCTTATTGGCGGGCGTCCAAGAGACCCAGTACTTC.

This clone came up once. The CDR3 DNA follows: TGCGCCAGCAGCTTGGCGGGCGGGAGGGGGTCTCTCGAGCAGTACTTC. Protein: CASSLAGGRGSLEQYF. The chain has TRBV5-1 and TRBJ2-7, with 9 bases fitting TRBD2. The germline V gene encodes CDR1 SGHRS and CDR2 YFSETQ. The CDR3 consists of 16 residues. The ends lost 0 bases at V and 6 bases at J; junction bases unmatched: 10. Full variable domain (rest looked up from reference TRBV5-1 and TRBJ2-7): KAGVTQTPRYLIKTRGQQVTLSCSPISGHRSVSWYQQTPGQGLQFLFEYFSETQRNKGNFPGRFSGRQFSNSRSEMNVSTLELGDSALYLCASSLAGGRGSLEQYFGPGTRLTVT.

The chain carries TRBV19 and TRBJ2-4; 10 bases are shared with TRBD2. The ends lost 9 bases at V and 4 bases at J; junction bases unmatched: 6. This CDR3 has 14 amino acids. Germline CDR1 reads LNHDA; CDR2 reads SQIVND (reference sequence). The CDR3 is CASSETSGKNIQYF. CDR3 nucleotides: TGTGCCAGCTCCGAGACTAGCGGGAAAAACATTCAGTACTTC.

The chain combines TRBV25-1 with TRBJ2-1; D perhaps matches TRBD2 (6 bases). V shed 5 bases and J shed 7 bases, with 15 bases lying between them. The CDR3 has 14 residues. The germline V gene encodes CDR1 MGHDK and CDR2 SYGVNS. CDR3 nucleotides: TGTGCCAGCAGTCTTGGGGAGGTGATTAATGAGCAGTTCTTC. Translated, it gives CASSLGEVINEQFF.

This clone was picked up a small number of times. The chain joins TRBV19 to TRBJ2-7; 14 bases line up with TRBD2. This CDR3 region has 15 residues. The J segment lost 5 bases and the V segment lost 5 bases, leaving 5 bases of the junction unmatched. Germline assignment: CDR1 LNHDA and CDR2 SQIVND (reference sequence). The CDR3 is CASSAGTSGSHEQYF. In nucleotides, the CDR3 is TGTGCCAGTAGTGCCGGGACTAGCGGGAGTCACGAGCAGTACTTC.

The rearrangement uses TRBV6-1 and TRBJ2-5; 8 nucleotides align to TRBD1. Looked up from germline, CDR1 is MNHNS and CDR2 is SASEGT. The V and J ends lost 7 bases and 2 bases, in that order; junction bases with no gene match: 6. The CDR3 extends over 14 amino acids. CDR3 protein: CASTHRTGQETQYF. In DNA, the CDR3 is TGTGCCAGCACCCACAGGACAGGGCAAGAGACCCAGTACTTC.

CDR3 coding DNA: TGTGCCAGCACAGGGGGCACCGGGGAGCTGTTTTTT. Translating it yields CASTGGTGELFF. The V gene is TRBV2, the J gene TRBJ2-2, with TRBD1 matching over 7 bases. Germline values: CDR1 SNHLY, CDR2 FYNNEI. V lost 7 bases and J lost 4; bases outside the gene matches: 0. The CDR3 loop spans 12 amino acids.

This clone has a single count. This chain joins TRBV19 and TRBJ1-5, with a weak D call TRBD1 (6 bases). Looked up from germline, CDR1 is LNHDA and CDR2 is SQIVND (reference sequence). Deletions cut 8 bases from V and 7 bases from J, with 18 bases between. This CDR3 is 14 amino acids long. The CDR3 region is CASVGRGPGQPQHF. The CDR3 DNA follows: TGTGCCAGTGTCGGGCGGGGGCCGGGACAGCCCCAGCATTTT. Full variable domain (rest looked up from reference TRBV19 and TRBJ1-5): DGGITQSPKYLFRKEGQNVTLSCEQNLNHDAMYWYRQDPGQGLRLIYYSQIVNDFQKGDIAEGYSVSREKKESFPLTVTSAQKNPTAFYLCASVGRGPGQPQHFGDGTRLSIL.